Described below is a single TCR beta chain sequence and its context. This specimen comes from a study of blood T cell repertoires in COVID-19. The length of the CDR3 is 13 residues. V dropped 7 bases and J dropped 6 bases, with 14 bases sitting between them. Germline V gene sequence: CDR1 SNHLY, CDR2 FYNNEI. Original processing methods: Reference gene primer amplification yielded estimated nucleated cell counts. The assay was immunoSEQ multiplex PCR, and TCRdb's table has in-frame clones only and misses some. Clone size and the V and J calls come from that table; the DNA yielded D and trimming. The table lists some 270,000 clones, under 90% of them singletons.

This TCR came from a woman between 40 and 55 years old who had recovered from COVID-19. The rearrangement links TRBV2 to TRBJ2-3; D uncertain. What was sequenced was PBMCs or T cells enriched from blood (not recorded which). CDR3 sequence: CASNGGPEDTQYF. The CDR3 nucleotides are TGTGCCAGCAATGGCGGCCCCGAGGATACGCAGTATTTT.